This T cell receptor beta chain was found in a study of shared T cell receptors in the human thymus. Repertoires were generated with immunoSEQ multiplex PCR, while TCRdb's copy carries only in-frame clones and drops some. The data hold roughly 550,000 clones, with approximately 78% observed a single time. This CDR3 contains 13 residues. V lost 4 bases and J lost 3, with 8 bases in between. Germline V gene lookup returns CDR1 LGHNA and CDR2 YSLEER. The sample was also linked to a second study, of human thymus T cells. That report notes: Corrective cardiac operations yielded the resected thymus tissue.

The specimen was thymocytes. This receptor was taken from a boy younger than two with a congenital heart defect. V gene TRBV4-3 combines with J gene TRBJ2-3, with unresolved D. The CDR3 DNA reads as TGCGCCAGCAGCCGGCTTACAACAGATACGCAGTATTTT. Its translation: CASSRLTTDTQYF.